This T cell receptor (beta chain) was captured by sequencing in a study of blood T cell repertoires in COVID-19. The CDR3 loop spans 14 amino acids. From germline, CDR1 is SNHLY and CDR2 FYNNEI. V shed 6 bases and J 2 bases; nucleotides not matched to a gene: 5. This clone was seen only a few times. The table came from immunoSEQ multiplex PCR; TCRdb's copy has only in-frame clones and leaves some out. The sample has about 270,000 clones, over 70% seen once. The receptor comes from a human donor in a cohort sampled during active COVID-19. The specimen was peripheral blood. The chain combines TRBV2 with TRBJ2-5; TRBD2 agrees at 8 bases. As DNA, the CDR3 is TGTGCCAGCAGGGTTCAGCGGGGGCAAGAGACCCAGTACTTC. This codes for CASRVQRGQETQYF.